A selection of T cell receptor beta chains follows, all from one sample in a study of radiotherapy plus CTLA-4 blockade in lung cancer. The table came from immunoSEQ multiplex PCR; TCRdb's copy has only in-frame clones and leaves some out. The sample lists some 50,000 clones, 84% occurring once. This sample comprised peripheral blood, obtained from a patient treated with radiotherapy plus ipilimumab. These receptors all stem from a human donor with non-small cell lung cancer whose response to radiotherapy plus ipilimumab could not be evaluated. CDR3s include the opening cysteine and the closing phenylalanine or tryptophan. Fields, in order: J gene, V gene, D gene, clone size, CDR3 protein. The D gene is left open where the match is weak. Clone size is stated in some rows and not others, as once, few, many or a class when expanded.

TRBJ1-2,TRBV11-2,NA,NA,CASSLYKGHGYTF
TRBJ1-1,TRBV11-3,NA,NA,CASSLQRNTEAFF
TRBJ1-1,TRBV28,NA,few,CASSRGLSAFF
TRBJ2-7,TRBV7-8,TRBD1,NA,CASSSWTGDSYEQYF
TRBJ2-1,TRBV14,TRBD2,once,CASSQSPRRESYNEQFF
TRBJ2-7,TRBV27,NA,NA,CASSLSPIRVGYEQYF
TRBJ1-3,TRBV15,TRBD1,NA,CATSRADRGSGNTIYF
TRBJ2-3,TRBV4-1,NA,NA,CASSPRSRMLSDTQYF
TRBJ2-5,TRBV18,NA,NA,CASSSMRVITETQYF
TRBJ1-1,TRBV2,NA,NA,CASSRQFLNTEAFF
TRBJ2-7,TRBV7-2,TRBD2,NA,CASSSIPLLAGPAYEQYF
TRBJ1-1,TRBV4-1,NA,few,CASSPAQGRNTEAFF
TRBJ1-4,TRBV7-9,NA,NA,CASSNRDRGGEKLFF
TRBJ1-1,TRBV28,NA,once,CASSSFTRQGQGEAFF
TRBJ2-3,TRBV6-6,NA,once,CASSYRTATDTQYF
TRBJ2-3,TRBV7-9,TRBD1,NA,CASSGGDREADTQYF
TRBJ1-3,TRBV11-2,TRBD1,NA,CASSSRQGIGNTIYF
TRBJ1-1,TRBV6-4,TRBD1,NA,CASKLTGLNTEAFF
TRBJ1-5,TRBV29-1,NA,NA,CSPRSGGNQPQHF
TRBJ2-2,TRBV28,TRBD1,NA,CASSSPGTGYTGELFF
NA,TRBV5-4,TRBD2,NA,CASSLGGAGATYEQYF
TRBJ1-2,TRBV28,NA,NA,CASSGRRDGYTF
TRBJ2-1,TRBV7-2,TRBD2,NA,CASSLGLAISEQFF
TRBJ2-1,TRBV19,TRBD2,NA,CASSGVAGGLYNEQFF
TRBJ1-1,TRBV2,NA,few,CASRAGVWNTEAFF
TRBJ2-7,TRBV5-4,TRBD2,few,CASSLELAGNYEQYF
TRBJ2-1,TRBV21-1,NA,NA,CASSPPQHTQGAYNEQFF
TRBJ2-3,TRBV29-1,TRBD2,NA,CSVEGTSGSGSDTQYF
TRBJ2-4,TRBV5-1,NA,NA,CASSLEQGRMNIQYF
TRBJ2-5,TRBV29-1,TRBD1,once,CSVAAGGGETQYF
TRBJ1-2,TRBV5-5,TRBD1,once,CASSLGQGINYGYTF
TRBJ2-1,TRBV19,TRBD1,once,CASSIGGTGLLNEQFF
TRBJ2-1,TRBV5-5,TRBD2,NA,CASSEGTSGIVYNEQFF
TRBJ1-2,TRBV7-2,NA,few,CASSSGGNYGYTF
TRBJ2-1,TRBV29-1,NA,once,CSVEETGSSYNEQFF
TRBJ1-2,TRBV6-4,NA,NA,CASSAGGPGYGYTF
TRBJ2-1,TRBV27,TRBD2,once,CASSPRTSGSVASYNEQFF
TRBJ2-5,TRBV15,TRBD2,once,CATSRAPAGAGDGETQYF
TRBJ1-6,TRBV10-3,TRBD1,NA,CATMTGGSSPLHF
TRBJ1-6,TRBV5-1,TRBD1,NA,CASSLGTGDSPLHF
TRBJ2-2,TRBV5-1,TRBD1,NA,CASSFLDRGAGELFF
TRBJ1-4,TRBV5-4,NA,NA,CASSLAGVEKLFF
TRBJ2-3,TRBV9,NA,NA,CASSGTSTDTQYF
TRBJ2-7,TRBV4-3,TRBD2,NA,CASSHGLAGYEQYF
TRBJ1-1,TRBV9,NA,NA,CASSVQGGTEAFF
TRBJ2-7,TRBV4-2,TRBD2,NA,CASSQAGTNTYEQYF
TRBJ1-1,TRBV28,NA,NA,CASSRRGSLMNTEAFF
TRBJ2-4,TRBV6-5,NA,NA,CASSYSGGAKNIQYF